This TCR beta chain was identified during a study of shared clonotypes between healthy human individuals. Study in general: Per donor, three plates held CD4 naive cells, three held CD4 memory, two held CD8 naive and one held CD8 memory. Study conclusions and caveats: Non-shared clonotypes were found to have lower generation probabilities than the clonotypes that were shared by all four of the sorted-subset donors. Sorted-subset samples were not fully sequenced, rarefaction indicated. It was observed that 5% to 6.5% of naive CD4 clonotypes were shared across several donors.

CDR3 length: 12 amino acids. V dropped 6 bases and J dropped 6 bases, with 11 bases sitting between them. The germline V gene has CDR1 MNHNS and CDR2 SASEGT. Sequencing used immunoSEQ multiplex PCR; TCRdb keeps in-frame clones, though not all of them. The table records 600,000 to 750,000 clones, about 78% of them present only once. About this clone itself: The antigen remains undetermined.

The V and J genes are TRBV6-1 and TRBJ1-1, with D unresolved. This TCR derives from a young woman in good health. The sample was memory CD4+ T cells sorted from blood. The subset is: CD45RA-negative fraction. For the CDR3, the DNA is TGTGCCAGCAGCGTGATAGGGTCTGAAGCTTTCTTT. Translating gives CASSVIGSEAFF.